The subject of this entry is one TCR beta chain. Its cognate antigen is unknown. The V and J ends lost 6 bases and 0 bases respectively, with 7 bases between them. Germline V gene lookup returns CDR1 LNHDA and CDR2 SQIVND (reference sequence). The CDR3 totals 13 residues. The table came from immunoSEQ multiplex PCR; TCRdb's copy has only in-frame clones and leaves some out. The sample records over 65,000 clones, more than 70% being singletons. The source of the sample is a study of vaccination effects on CD4 cells after COVID-19. About the research overall: Of the BNT162b2 and mRNA-1273 vaccines, participants received two doses of one or the other.

CD4+ T cells were isolated after around ten days of culture. Overall study findings and caveats: Limitations: small convalescent group and missing early post-infection timepoints.

The chain uses TRBV19 and TRBJ2-3; the D is unclear. This sequence originates from a human donor who received a COVID-19 vaccine. The sample here was CD4+ T cells from PBMCs cultured without peptide, taken before COVID-19 vaccination. The CDR3 sequence: CASRVPSTDTQYF. The CDR3 nucleotides are TGTGCCAGTAGGGTTCCTAGCACAGATACGCAGTATTTT.